This entry describes one T cell receptor (beta chain). The data stem from a study of cytomegalovirus exposure and HLA in healthy donors. TCRdb's table, derived via immunoSEQ multiplex PCR, lists solely in-frame clones and lacks some. The sample shows 200,000 to 250,000 clones, around nine tenths of them seen only once. The germline CDR1 and CDR2 sequences are MDHEN and SYDVKM. Trimming shortened V by 5 bases and J by 5 bases, and 14 bases separated the two germline ends. This CDR3 has 14 residues. The clonotype was recovered from a woman aged 18-29 years in good health and CMV-seronegative. The sample comprised PBMCs. V gene TRBV28 combines with J gene TRBJ2-3; D gene ambiguous. The CDR3 nucleotides are TGTGCCAGCAGTAGACCCAAAGGCGGAGATACGCAGTATTTT. Amino acid sequence: CASSRPKGGDTQYF.